Presented here are 19 T cell receptor beta chains from one specimen sequenced in a study of cytomegalovirus exposure and HLA in healthy donors. Measured with immunoSEQ multiplex PCR; TCRdb has only the in-frame clones, and not every one. The sample includes about 73,000 clones, about 95% of them seen just once. Material: PBMCs. The receptors originated from a man younger than 35 in good health and CMV-seronegative.

This rearrangement joins TRBV11-2 to TRBJ1-2; no clear D. The CDR3 consists of 15 residues. V was clipped by 2 bases and J by 4 bases, with 14 bases between them. In germline, CDR1 is SGHAT, CDR2 FQNNGV. The CDR3 nucleotides read TGTGCCAGCAGCTTAAGGAGCGACGGTAGCTATGGCTACACCTTC. Translated, it gives CASSLRSDGSYGYTF.

This clone was seen only once. The DNA for the CDR3 is TGTGCCAGTAGTATATGGGACAGGGAAGGGATCGTAAACATTCAGTACTTC. Its translation: CASSIWDREGIVNIQYF. The V gene is TRBV19, the J gene TRBJ2-4; 9 nucleotides match TRBD1. The V and J ends lost 2 bases and 6 bases, in that order; junction bases with no gene match: 11. The CDR3 contains 17 residues. CDR1 and CDR2 (germline): LNHDA, SQIVND (reference sequence).

The chain recombines TRBV6-5 with TRBJ1-2; 7 bases line up with TRBD1. The CDR3 loop spans 13 amino acids. Germline V CDR1 and CDR2: MNHEY, SVGAGI. The V segment lost 6 bases and the J segment 9 bases; nucleotides outside the gene matches: 10. CDR3 coding DNA: TGTGCCAGCAGATCGGACAGGAAAAAGCGCTACACCTTC. It is translated as CASRSDRKKRYTF.

This CDR3 reads CASSPPSGGANEQFF. The CDR3 DNA reads TGTGCCAGCAGCCCACCTAGCGGGGGGGCGAATGAGCAGTTCTTC. V and J are TRBV13 and TRBJ2-1; 12 nucleotides agree with TRBD2. This CDR3 spans 15 amino acids. Unmatched junction bases numbered 6, after V lost 5 bases and J lost 7 bases. Germline V gives CDR1 PRHDT, CDR2 FYEKMQ (reference sequence).

The V and J genes are TRBV7-2 and TRBJ2-7, with 8 bases aligning to TRBD2. J lost 2 bases, V lost 5 bases, and 8 bases had no gene match. The CDR3 covers 15 residues. Germline-derived CDR1 and CDR2 are SGHTA and FQGNSA. CDR3 nucleotide sequence: TGTGCCAGCAGCCGGGGGGGGCAGGGAGCCTACGAGCAGTACTTC. It specifies CASSRGGQGAYEQYF.

This clone has just one count. The chain combines TRBV19 with TRBJ1-2, with TRBD1 matching 7 bases. The CDR3 extends over 14 amino acids. From germline, CDR1 is LNHDA and CDR2 SQIVND (reference sequence). Germline trimming cut 7 bases from V and 4 bases from J; bases unmatched to any gene: 9. The CDR3 protein is CASNEGGQFYGYTF. DNA for the CDR3: TGTGCCAGTAACGAGGGGGGACAGTTCTATGGCTACACCTTC.

The chain uses TRBV7-9 and TRBJ1-5, with TRBD1 as a possible D gene (6 bases). Germline loops: CDR1 SEHNR, CDR2 FQNEAQ (reference sequence). The CDR3 runs 15 residues. The V and J ends lost 0 bases and 3 bases respectively, with 9 bases between them. In DNA, the CDR3 is TGTGCCAGCAGCTTAGCGGCAGGGGACAATCAGCCCCAGCATTTT. Amino acids: CASSLAAGDNQPQHF. Drawing the rest from reference TRBV7-9 and TRBJ1-5, the complete variable domain is DTGVSQNPRHKITKRGQNVTFRCDPISEHNRLYWYRQTLGQGPEFLTYFQNEAQLEKSRLLSDRFSAERPKGSFSTLEIQRTEQGDSAMYLCASSLAAGDNQPQHFGDGTRLSIL.

The V call is TRBV15, the J call TRBJ1-4, with TRBD1 as a possible D gene (5 bases). Germline V gene sequence: CDR1 LNHNV, CDR2 YYDKDF (reference sequence). The CDR3 is 18 amino acids. The V and J ends lost 0 bases and 6 bases respectively, with 20 bases between them. CDR3 DNA: TGTGCCACCAGCAGAGATGGGTCAGGGCCCCATGGGGATGAAAAACTGTTTTTT. Protein: CATSRDGSGPHGDEKLFF. Variable domain in full (rest from reference TRBV15 and TRBJ1-4): DAMVIQNPRYQVTQFGKPVTLSCSQTLNHNVMYWYQQKSSQAPKLLFHYYDKDFNNEADTPDNFQSRRPNTSFCFLDIRSPGLGDTAMYLCATSRDGSGPHGDEKLFFGSGTQLSVL.

The rearrangement links TRBV7-9 to TRBJ1-1, with D perhaps matching TRBD1 (5 bases). CDR3 size: 14 residues. The germline V and J ends were trimmed by 8 bases and 1 base, with 14 bases remaining between them. The germline gives CDR1 SEHNR, CDR2 FQNEAQ (reference sequence). Here the CDR3 reads CASQGSTGNTEAFF. The CDR3 nucleotides read TGTGCCAGCCAGGGTAGTACTGGGAACACTGAAGCTTTCTTT.

This clone was recorded once. The chain combines TRBV7-8 with TRBJ2-3; 12 bases are shared with TRBD2. Germline values: CDR1 SGHVS, CDR2 FQNEAQ. The CDR3 sequence is 16 residues long. V shed 6 bases and J 1 base; nucleotides not matched to a gene: 5. DNA of the CDR3: TGTGCCAGCAGGCTAGCGGGGGGGAGGGGCACAGATACGCAGTATTTT. This sequence encodes CASRLAGGRGTDTQYF. The full variable domain, with the rest looked up from reference TRBV7-8 and TRBJ2-3, is GAGVSQSPRYKVAKRGQDVALRCDPISGHVSLFWYQQALGQGPEFLTYFQNEAQLDKSGLPSDRFFAERPEGSVSTLKIQRTQQEDSAVYLCASRLAGGRGTDTQYFGPGTRLTVL.

The gene calls are TRBV30 and TRBJ2-5; 8 bases align to TRBD2. V shed 3 bases, J shed 2 bases, and the junction held 8 bases outside the gene matches. Germline V lookup: CDR1 GTSNPN, CDR2 SVGIG (reference sequence). CDR3 length: 15 amino acids. For the CDR3, the DNA is TGTGCCTGGAGCGCGCGGGGGGTCCCACAAGAGACCCAGTACTTC. This codes for CAWSARGVPQETQYF.

The chain employs TRBV15 and TRBJ2-1; a possible D gene is TRBD2 (7 bases). V was cut by 5 bases and J by 7 bases, with 18 bases left in between. Per the germline V gene, CDR1 is LNHNV and CDR2 is YYDKDF (reference sequence). The CDR3 is made up of 15 amino acids. The CDR3 region has the DNA TGTGCCACCAGCCAAAGTGGGGGGGCGAGGAATGAGCAGTTCTTC. Its protein is CATSQSGGARNEQFF.

The chain links TRBV6-6 to TRBJ1-2; D is ambiguous. CDR1 MNHNY and CDR2 SVGAGI come from the germline V gene (reference sequence). Trimming took off 2 bases at V and 5 bases at J, with 6 bases between the two ends. The CDR3 sequence is 12 residues long. The CDR3 loop is CASSYLSYGYTF. For the CDR3, the DNA is TGTGCCAGCAGTTACCTCAGTTATGGCTACACCTTC.

CDR3 residues: CASSPGANQPQHF. CDR3 DNA sequence: TGTGCCAGCAGCCCAGGGGCCAATCAGCCCCAGCATTTT. The gene calls are TRBV5-4 and TRBJ1-5, with D possibly being TRBD1 (6 bases). The germline gives CDR1 SGHNT, CDR2 YYREEE (reference sequence). The CDR3 runs 13 residues. V was trimmed by 4 bases and J by 3 bases, leaving 8 bases between them.

The chain links TRBV6-5 to TRBJ2-1, with 9 bases aligning to TRBD2. The V and J ends lost 6 bases and 15 bases, in that order; junction bases with no gene match: 18. There are 15 residues in the CDR3. Germline V gene sequence: CDR1 MNHEY, CDR2 SVGAGI. The CDR3 loop reads CASSSRLADYRGPFF. The DNA of the CDR3 is TGTGCCAGCAGCTCAAGACTAGCGGATTACAGGGGCCCGTTCTTC.

The chain joins TRBV30 to TRBJ2-7; the D gene is possibly TRBD2 (5 bases). The germline V gene has CDR1 GTSNPN and CDR2 SVGIG (reference sequence). The CDR3 is 12 amino acids. The V and J ends lost 3 bases and 0 bases respectively, with 6 bases between them. In DNA form, the CDR3 reads TGTGCCTGGAGCGGGGACTCCTACGAGCAGTACTTC. Its protein is CAWSGDSYEQYF.

This clone was observed a few times. DNA of the CDR3: TGTGCCAGCAGCGCGGGACCGGGACTCCCACCCTACGAGCAGTACTTC. Protein sequence: CASSAGPGLPPYEQYF. V usage is TRBV11-2 and J usage is TRBJ2-7; maybe TRBD2 (6 bases). The germline V and J ends were trimmed by 5 bases and 2 bases, with 19 bases remaining between them. The CDR3 consists of 16 residues. Germline CDR1 reads SGHAT; CDR2 reads FQNNGV.

The count of this clone is one. The chain has TRBV4-1 and TRBJ2-5; 7 positions match TRBD1. Per the germline V gene, CDR1 is MGHRA and CDR2 is YSYEKL. Losses at the gene ends were 0 bases for V and 5 bases for J; bases not matched to a gene: 6. The CDR3 extends over 15 amino acids. The CDR3 sequence is CASSQDRQGDETQYF. The CDR3 bases are TGCGCCAGCAGCCAAGATCGACAGGGCGATGAGACCCAGTACTTC.

The rearrangement uses TRBV5-4 and TRBJ1-2; D might be TRBD1 (6 bases). The CDR3 runs to 15 residues. Germline assignment: CDR1 SGHNT and CDR2 YYREEE (reference sequence). Trimming pared 4 bases from V and 5 bases from J, leaving 18 bases between. The CDR3 protein is CASSPEQGLRYGYTF. DNA of the CDR3: TGTGCCAGCAGCCCTGAGCAGGGGTTGAGATATGGCTACACCTTC.